Listed below are T cell receptor beta chains from one sample, sequenced in a study of T-cell reconstitution after alpha-beta-depleted transplantation in children. Each CDR3 protein is one row after TCRdb ran MiXCR on the PCR reads. The sample has fewer than 550,000 distinct CDR3 sequences; around 15% are singletons. This sample comprised PBMCs, mostly from graft donor cells, obtained 360 days after TCRalphabeta/CD19-depleted stem cell transplant. These receptors originate from a boy younger than two who had a stem cell transplant for Wiskott-Aldrich syndrome, so the T cells may come from the graft donor. CDR3s leave out the opening cysteine and the closing phenylalanine or tryptophan. Each record gives: J gene, V gene, clone size, CDR3 protein. Some rows have no size entry. The others give once, few or many, or a class for an expanded clone.

TRBJ2-1 | TRBV2 | few | ASRRAGFYNEQF
TRBJ2-2 | TRBV28 | few | ASTALPGTPTGELF
TRBJ1-2 | TRBV28 | - | ASGSPGQKIH
TRBJ1-2 | TRBV29-1 | few | SVSDRNYGYT
TRBJ2-5 | TRBV7-8 | - | ASSLWEIGWDQETQY
TRBJ1-1 | TRBV7-2 | - | ASSFLGQGVLNTEAF
TRBJ2-1 | TRBV7-2 | - | ASSLSYSGLPLDEQF
TRBJ2-5 | TRBV6-5 | - | ASSYTGQGGETQY
TRBJ2-3 | TRBV27 | - | ATRLAGRDTQY
TRBJ2-1 | TRBV27 | - | ASMFGGTYNEQF
TRBJ2-7 | TRBV3-1 | - | ASSPGGSGRAYEQY
TRBJ1-2 | TRBV12-3/TRBV12-4 | - | ASSRSYGYT
TRBJ2-1 | TRBV21-1 | - | ASSNPKRGGNNEQF
TRBJ1-5 | TRBV6-2/TRBV6-3 | - | ASSSTGLWQPQH
TRBJ2-2 | TRBV5-1 | few | ASSPQGPGTGELF
TRBJ2-3 | TRBV5-1 | few | ASCGQDTDTQY
TRBJ2-5 | TRBV12-3/TRBV12-4 | few | ASSPEGRRETQY
TRBJ2-7 | TRBV15 | - | ATSRAQLAVG
TRBJ2-3 | TRBV12-3/TRBV12-4 | many | ASTSRGADTQY
TRBJ2-1 | TRBV29-1 | few | SVGGTSGRYEQF
TRBJ2-5 | TRBV5-1 | few | ASSLAPLETSGQETQY
TRBJ2-1 | TRBV24-1 | many | ATSGLAGLGGQF
TRBJ2-3 | TRBV13 | - | ASSLGLGSGGPDTQY
TRBJ1-5 | TRBV12-3/TRBV12-4 | many | ASSSRHLSSNQPQH
TRBJ1-5 | TRBV12-3/TRBV12-4 | - | ASSMNNQPQH
TRBJ2-1 | TRBV28 | few | ASSFNLHGGLYNEQF
TRBJ2-7 | TRBV29-1 | many | SVEQGYEQY
TRBJ2-1 | TRBV18 | few | ASSPGQGMEQF
TRBJ2-7 | TRBV9 | few | ASSPRGHHYEQY
TRBJ2-1 | TRBV29-1 | few | SVGSRGGNEQF
TRBJ2-2 | TRBV10-1 | - | ASSESLWYNTGELF
TRBJ2-5 | TRBV29-1 | - | SVEGVPGQGLTQY
TRBJ1-5 | TRBV28 | - | ASSFSGDLNQPQH
TRBJ2-7 | TRBV5-5 | - | ASSDRDRWNEQY
TRBJ2-5 | TRBV2 | - | ASSIDRGQETQY
TRBJ2-7 | TRBV20-1 | - | SASRSWTYEQY
TRBJ1-2 | TRBV12-3/TRBV12-4 | - | ASSLVSVLGGGDGYT
TRBJ2-5 | TRBV3-1 | few | ASSRRDRQLQETQY
TRBJ2-3 | TRBV3-1 | few | ASSHPTDGATDTQY
TRBJ2-7 | TRBV20-1 | few | SARDESTGTYEQY
TRBJ1-5 | TRBV28 | - | ASGSGPVSNQPQH
TRBJ2-7 | TRBV12-3/TRBV12-4 | - | ASKRQGAIWEQY
TRBJ2-5 | TRBV7-9 | many | ASSLVGTGQETQY
TRBJ2-7 | TRBV20-1 | - | SARELGPIEQY
TRBJ2-2 | TRBV18 | - | ASSPGRPSGRDTGELF
TRBJ2-7 | TRBV5-1 | many | ASSSPGQTSYEQY
TRBJ2-7 | TRBV2 | - | ASSEDSLIGEQY
TRBJ1-3 | TRBV4-1 | few | ASSLDRVTNTIY
TRBJ2-1 | TRBV20-1 | - | SASKGFNNEQF
TRBJ2-5 | TRBV30 | - | AWKTSRRTETQY
TRBJ2-7 | TRBV27 | - | ASSFRRRRGEKY
TRBJ2-1 | TRBV7-8 | - | ASSLVRGGLKERYNEQF
TRBJ2-2 | TRBV6-2/TRBV6-3 | - | ASSYPVLADTGELF
TRBJ2-1 | TRBV5-1 | few | ASSFRTRSDNEQF
TRBJ2-7 | TRBV4-1 | few | ASSQASSRSLYEQY